The sequence of this TCR beta chain was determined in a study of blood T cell repertoires in COVID-19 (dated by TCRdb to about 2020). Study-level background: The collaborator samples originated in the United States, Italy and Spain and spanned the acute and convalescent phases of COVID-19. The material from the prospective study consisted of cDNA or gDNA derived from T cells, B-cell-depleted T cells, or PBMCs. Deeply sampled blood TCRbeta repertoires from subjects exposed to, actively infected with, or recovered from COVID-19 were included in the dataset. The repertoires were released in a freely available public database intended as a resource for research on the immune response to SARS-CoV-2. Samples were obtained from the ongoing ImmuneRACE study (first 160 participants) and from some 1,300 subjects provided by 6 global collaborators. Nearly every sample came with metadata listing a de-identified subject ID, COVID-19 status, age in years and sex. Where available, HLA class I and class II types were taken from metadata supplied by the sample provider and were not determined by assay-based typing.

The immunoSEQ Assay, a bias-controlled multiplex PCR, was used to amplify TCRbeta CDR3 regions from genomic DNA. The original methods were these. The number of nucleated cells in each sample was estimated from the amplification of reference gene primers within the assay. To quantify the absolute abundance of each unique TCRbeta CDR3 rearrangement, sequence reads were collapsed and filtered. Productive Simpson clonality was computed per sample as the square root of Simpson's diversity index over productive rearrangements. TCRdb limited this immuneACCESS table to in-frame rearrangements with V and J called. A share of clones is missing; checked studies link under half to unresolved V genes, and the rest is unexplained. The V and J calls and clone size come from that table; D and trimming were worked out from the DNA. The sample table shows about 83,000 clones, and more than 70% are seen once. The ten biggest clones cover 7.5% to 9.5% of the sample.

Results the study describes overall, beyond this receptor: Clinical and demographic metadata were provided uncurated, with the amount varying by source and participant.

On this clone itself: The antigen it recognizes is unknown. Per-base qualities were not stored, and no clone one base away is much larger.

Collaborating institutions collected whole blood in K2EDTA tubes following their own protocols. For TCRbeta analysis, collaborator samples were shipped as frozen whole blood, as isolated PBMCs, or as DNA extracted from either sample type. The receptor's source is a man aged 50-60 years with active COVID-19. Sample: peripheral blood.

The DNA sequence is given as TGCGCCAGCAGCCTCCGGGACAGCTATGGCTACACCTTC. It specifies CASSLRDSYGYTF. The rearrangement joined TRBV5-1 to TRBJ1-2, with 7 middle bases fitting TRBD1. Trimming removed 4 bases from V and 4 bases from J; the gene matches leave 4 bases unexplained. CDR1 and CDR2 (SGHRS, YFSETQ) derive from the germline V gene. Including cysteine and phenylalanine, the CDR3 has 13 amino acids. CDR3 DNA is the only sequence kept; it has 39 bases, read in frame from the first base.